These T cell receptor beta chains were read from a single sample in a study of ipilimumab plus nivolumab after autologous stem cell transplantation. Data came from immunoSEQ multiplex PCR; TCRdb stores just in-frame clones and leaves some out. The table lists 15,000 to 20,000 clones, less than 75% of them singletons, with about 20% in the top ten. Sequenced here: PBMCs, sampled in a trial of ipilimumab plus nivolumab as post-transplant consolidation. Receptors were obtained from a male donor with diffuse large B-cell lymphoma. CDR3s include the opening cysteine and the closing phenylalanine or tryptophan. A D gene is named only where the DNA matches it firmly. Clone size is not always given. Where it is, it says once, few, many or a class for expanded clones.

v_call,j_call,cdr3_length,clone_size,d_call,cdr3_nt,cdr3_aa
TRBV5-4,TRBJ1-2,14,medium-sized,.,TGTGCCAGCAGTTTAGGGAGCTCGGAGCGTGGCTACACCTTC,CASSLGSSERGYTF
TRBV15,TRBJ1-5,15,.,.,TGTGCCACCAGCAGCGTTATGGCCGGCAATCAGCCCCAGCATTTT,CATSSVMAGNQPQHF
TRBV7-3,TRBJ2-7,13,.,.,TGTGCCAGCAGCCAGGACAGTTCGGGCAAGCAGTACTTC,CASSQDSSGKQYF
TRBV6-4,TRBJ1-1,13,.,.,TGTGCCAGCAGTACTCAGGGAGGCACTGAAGCTTTCTTT,CASSTQGGTEAFF
TRBV7-9,TRBJ2-3,12,.,.,TGTGCCAGCAGCCCCGCGGCAGATACGCAGTATTTT,CASSPAADTQYF
TRBV6-5,TRBJ1-3,13,.,.,TGTGCCAGCAGCTCTCCCGGTGGAAACACCATATATTTT,CASSSPGGNTIYF
TRBV7-9,TRBJ2-6,16,few,.,TGTGCCAGCAGCTTCCCACAGGGTATCGGGGCCAACGTCCTGACTTTC,CASSFPQGIGANVLTF
TRBV2,TRBJ1-6,15,.,.,TGTGCCAGTGGGGCAGGCAGCTCCTATAATTCACCCCTCCACTTT,CASGAGSSYNSPLHF
TRBV18,TRBJ2-1,15,.,TRBD2,TGTGCCAGCTCACCACGGCGGGAGACTTACAATGAGCAGTTCTTC,CASSPRRETYNEQFF
TRBV28,TRBJ1-1,13,.,.,TGTGCCAGCAGTTTTGGTTGGGAGGCTGAAGCTTTCTTT,CASSFGWEAEAFF
TRBV5-1,TRBJ2-2,15,few,.,TGCGCCAGCAGCTTGGGACCGGAGGGGACCGGGGAGCTGTTTTTT,CASSLGPEGTGELFF
TRBV7-9,TRBJ2-5,16,.,TRBD1,TGTGCCAGCAGCTTAGTCGGGGACAGGGGGCTTGAGACCCAGTACTTC,CASSLVGDRGLETQYF
TRBV19,TRBJ2-1,15,once,.,TGTGCCAGTAGTACCCACAGGGGAGGATACAATGAGCAGTTCTTC,CASSTHRGGYNEQFF
TRBV9,TRBJ2-1,15,.,TRBD1,TGTGCCAGCAGCGTCGGACAGGGGCCTGGGAATGAGCAGTTCTTC,CASSVGQGPGNEQFF
TRBV4-1,TRBJ2-6,17,.,.,TGCGCCAGCAGCCACATGCCAGGGATAGCTGGGGCCAACGTCCTGACTTTC,CASSHMPGIAGANVLTF
TRBV5-6,TRBJ2-7,14,few,.,TGTGCCAGCAGCTTGGGTGGTGATACCTACGAGCAGTACTTC,CASSLGGDTYEQYF
TRBV6-1,TRBJ2-7,18,few,.,TGTGCCAGCAGTGAATCCGGTTTTGGCAGGGGCGACCCGTACGAGCAGTACTTC,CASSESGFGRGDPYEQYF
TRBV7-3,TRBJ2-7,16,.,TRBD2,TGTGCCAGCAGCTTAATCGGCGGGGGGGCACCCTACGAGCAGTACTTC,CASSLIGGGAPYEQYF
TRBV28,TRBJ2-1,15,.,TRBD1,TGTGCCAGCAGTCCCAGGACAGGGTTGTACAATGAGCAGTTCTTC,CASSPRTGLYNEQFF